These 32 T cell receptor beta chains originate from one sample sequenced in a study of blood T cell repertoires in COVID-19. Generated by immunoSEQ multiplex PCR, the TCRdb table keeps only in-frame clones and is missing some. The sample consists of around 130,000 clones, more than 75% of them appearing once. Specimen: peripheral blood. Every receptor here comes from a man aged 55 to 69 with COVID-19, enrolled during active disease.

This clone was counted a single time. The chain links TRBV6-4 to TRBJ2-1; possible D gene TRBD2, 5 bases. V dropped 0 bases and J dropped 0 bases, with 12 bases sitting between them. CDR3 length: 17 residues. CDR1 MRHNA and CDR2 SNTAGT come from the germline V gene. The CDR3, as DNA: TGTGCCAGCAGTGACTCGAGAGAGGGAATCTCCTACAATGAGCAGTTCTTC. This codes for CASSDSREGISYNEQFF.

The chain couples TRBV7-6 to TRBJ2-2; D is possibly TRBD1 (5 bases). The CDR3 runs 14 residues. V gave up 3 bases and J gave up 7 bases, with 12 bases separating them. The germline V gene encodes CDR1 SGHVS and CDR2 FNYEAQ. The DNA for the CDR3 is TGTGCCAGCAGCTTTCCCAGGGAAATCGGGGAGCTGTTTTTT. Residues: CASSFPREIGELFF. Together with reference TRBV7-6 and TRBJ2-2, the CDR3 gives the full variable domain: GAGVSQSPRYKVTKRGQDVALRCDPISGHVSLYWYRQALGQGPEFLTYFNYEAQQDKSGLPNDRFSAERPEGSISTLTIQRTEQRDSAMYRCASSFPREIGELFFGEGSRLTVL.

J is TRBJ2-3 and V is TRBV18; D perhaps matches TRBD1 (6 bases). Trimming stripped 3 bases from V and 0 bases from J, with 16 bases between. In germline, CDR1 is KGHSH, CDR2 LQKENI. CDR3 length: 17 residues. CDR3 sequence (DNA): TGTGCCAGCTCACCGGACAGATTCACCTATAGCACAGATACGCAGTATTTT. This sequence encodes CASSPDRFTYSTDTQYF.

J is TRBJ2-1 and V is TRBV24-1, with TRBD1 matching over 8 bases. Trimming cost V 5 bases and J 8 bases; bases outside gene matches: 4. The CDR3 loop spans 13 amino acids. CDR1 and CDR2 (germline): KGHDR, SFDVKD. CDR3 loop: CATSVPGGHEQFF. The CDR3 bases are TGTGCCACCAGTGTCCCAGGGGGCCATGAGCAGTTCTTC.

The rearrangement uses TRBV7-3 and TRBJ2-5; TRBD2 matches at 10 bases. CDR1 and CDR2 (germline): SGHTA, FQGTGA. Unmatched junction bases numbered 5, after V lost 2 bases and J lost 5 bases. CDR3 length: 15 amino acids. The CDR3 DNA reads TGTGCCAGCAGCTTATTAGCGGGAGGAGGTGAGACCCAGTACTTC. This gives the protein CASSLLAGGGETQYF. The whole variable domain, filled in from reference TRBV7-3 and TRBJ2-5, reads GAGVSQTPSNKVTEKGKYVELRCDPISGHTALYWYRQSLGQGPEFLIYFQGTGAADDSGLPNDRFFAVRPEGSVSTLKIQRTERGDSAVYLCASSLLAGGGETQYFGPGTRLLVL.

The chain couples TRBV19 to TRBJ1-2, with a possible D match to TRBD1 (5 bases). Germline V gene data show CDR1 as LNHDA and CDR2 as SQIVND (reference sequence). CDR3 length: 14 amino acids. The V end lost 0 bases, the J end lost 7 bases, and 12 bases lay between the germline ends. Here the CDR3 DNA reads TGTGCCAGTAGTATAGATAGGGCAGGGTTTGGCTACACCTTC. Its translation is CASSIDRAGFGYTF. Supplemented by reference TRBV19 and TRBJ1-2, the full variable domain reads DGGITQSPKYLFRKEGQNVTLSCEQNLNHDAMYWYRQDPGQGLRLIYYSQIVNDFQKGDIAEGYSVSREKKESFPLTVTSAQKNPTAFYLCASSIDRAGFGYTFGSGTRLTVV.

CDR3 sequence (DNA): TGCGCCAGCAGGCGATCCACCGGGGAGCTGTTTTTT. Protein sequence: CASRRSTGELFF. The chain has TRBV5-1 and TRBJ2-2; D gene unclear. The CDR3 has 12 residues. Germline V gene data show CDR1 as SGHRS and CDR2 as YFSETQ. V dropped 5 bases and J dropped 4 bases, with 6 bases sitting between them.

This chain's CDR3 is CASKRYRGDNSPLHF. In DNA form, the CDR3 reads TGCGCCAGCAAAAGATACAGGGGGGATAATTCACCCCTCCACTTT. This chain links TRBV5-1 with TRBJ1-6, with 8 bases that match TRBD1. Germline trimming cut 6 bases from V and 5 bases from J; bases unmatched to any gene: 7. Looked up from germline, CDR1 is SGHRS and CDR2 is YFSETQ. This CDR3 comprises 15 residues.

This chain connects TRBV18 to TRBJ1-2, with D perhaps matching TRBD1 (5 bases). Per germline, CDR1 KGHSH and CDR2 LQKENI. The V end lost 4 bases, the J end lost 5 bases, and 17 bases lay between the germline ends. The CDR3 is made up of 15 amino acids. CDR3 in DNA: TGTGCCAGCTCACGGCTTTTGGGCAGGGTTTATGGCTACACCTTC. This codes for CASSRLLGRVYGYTF.

The CDR3, as DNA: TGCGCCAGCAGCCAAGTGTTGACAGGGTCCTACAATGAGCAGTTCTTC. Residues: CASSQVLTGSYNEQFF. The chain recombines TRBV4-1 with TRBJ2-1, with TRBD1 matching over 7 bases. The V gene end was trimmed by 1 base and the J gene end by 1 base; junction bases not matched to a gene: 4. Germline values: CDR1 MGHRA, CDR2 YSYEKL. The length of the CDR3 is 16 residues.

The chain joins TRBV11-1 to TRBJ1-1; the D is unclear. Deletions cut 5 bases from V and 1 base from J, with 14 bases between. Germline CDR1 reads SGHAT; CDR2 reads FQDESV (reference sequence). The CDR3 contains 15 residues. This CDR3 is CASSPSTAPNTEAFF. Here the CDR3 DNA reads TGTGCCAGCAGCCCGTCTACAGCCCCGAACACTGAAGCTTTCTTT. The complete variable domain, with remaining parts taken from reference TRBV11-1 and TRBJ1-1, reads EAEVAQSPRYKITEKSQAVAFWCDPISGHATLYWYRQILGQGPELLVQFQDESVVDDSQLPKDRFSAERLKGVDSTLKIQPAELGDSAMYLCASSPSTAPNTEAFFGQGTRLTVV.

This chain uses TRBV2 with TRBJ1-2; D is undetermined. This CDR3 region has 12 residues. Germline V gives CDR1 SNHLY, CDR2 FYNNEI. Between the trimmed V and J ends, which lost 3 bases and 5 bases, there was a span of 7 bases. This CDR3 is CASSDSLYGYTF. As DNA, the CDR3 is TGTGCCAGCAGTGATTCCCTGTATGGCTACACCTTC.

The chain joins TRBV2 to TRBJ2-5; 7 nucleotides align to TRBD1. Germline V CDR1 and CDR2: SNHLY, FYNNEI. After removal of 5 bases from V and 1 base from J, the junction contained 7 bases not matched to a gene. The CDR3 is 15 amino acids. The chain's CDR3 is CASSYRGVGQETQYF. CDR3 DNA: TGTGCCAGCAGTTACAGGGGTGTGGGCCAAGAGACCCAGTACTTC.

The chain has TRBV10-3 and TRBJ1-5, with D perhaps matching TRBD1 (6 bases). Germline lookup yields CDR1 ENHRY and CDR2 SYGVKD. The CDR3 sequence is 14 residues long. The ends were cut back, 3 bases at V and 4 bases at J, with 10 bases in the middle. This CDR3 is CAISDSRGNQPQHF. Here the CDR3 DNA reads TGTGCCATCAGTGATTCCAGGGGTAATCAGCCCCAGCATTTT.

This sequence joins TRBV4-2 and TRBJ1-5; 8 bases are a match to TRBD1. Trimming took 0 bases from V and 1 from J; bases not matched to a gene: 11. The CDR3 is 19 residues long. CDR1 is LGHNA, CDR2 YNFKEQ, per germline. CDR3 loop: CASSQDVPGGGRSNQPQHF. The CDR3 DNA reads TGTGCCAGCAGCCAAGATGTACCAGGGGGCGGAAGGAGCAATCAGCCCCAGCATTTT.

A single count supports this clone. The V gene is TRBV14, the J gene TRBJ2-2, with 7 bases that match TRBD2. Per the germline V gene, CDR1 is SGHDN and CDR2 is FVKESK. With V trimmed by 4 bases and J by 6 bases, 5 bases remained unmatched. The CDR3 is 14 residues long. CDR3: CASSPRLAAGELFF. CDR3 DNA sequence: TGTGCCAGCAGCCCCAGACTAGCTGCCGGGGAGCTGTTTTTT.

This chain connects TRBV7-3 to TRBJ2-1; 8 positions agree with TRBD2. The V segment lost 4 bases and the J segment 8 bases; nucleotides outside the gene matches: 7. This CDR3 region has 14 residues. The germline V gene has CDR1 SGHTA and CDR2 FQGTGA. The CDR3 bases are TGTGCCAGCAGCTATCAAGCGGGAGCCGATGAGCAGTTCTTC. It codes for CASSYQAGADEQFF.

The chain has TRBV3-1 (or the pseudogene TRBV3-2) and TRBJ2-1, with no clear D. V was clipped by 0 bases and J by 8 bases, with 5 bases between them. Germline V gene data show CDR1 as LGHDT and CDR2 as YNNKEL (reference sequence). The CDR3 runs 12 residues. The CDR3 DNA reads as TGTGCCAGCAGCCAAGATCAGGATGAGCAGTTCTTC. Protein product: CASSQDQDEQFF.

The V call is TRBV19, the J call TRBJ1-1; D is undetermined. This CDR3 spans 14 amino acids. The V gene lost 3 bases and the J gene lost 1 base, with 9 bases spanning the gap. Per germline, CDR1 LNHDA and CDR2 SQIVND (reference sequence). CDR3 sequence reads: CASSIWRENTEAFF. CDR3 coding DNA: TGTGCCAGTAGTATTTGGAGGGAGAACACTGAAGCTTTCTTT.

This chain joins TRBV19 and TRBJ1-2, with 7 nucleotides matching TRBD1. Trimming took 6 bases from V and 1 from J; bases not matched to a gene: 5. The CDR3 is 14 residues long. The germline V gene has CDR1 LNHDA and CDR2 SQIVND (reference sequence). DNA of the CDR3: TGTGCCAGTAGATACGGGACAGATAACTATGGCTACACCTTC. This gives the protein CASRYGTDNYGYTF.

This clone was seen once. The V and J genes are TRBV11-3 and TRBJ2-5; weak D call: TRBD1 (5 bases). V was trimmed by 2 bases and J by 9 bases, leaving 22 bases between them. This CDR3 is 16 amino acids long. Germline V gives CDR1 SGHNT, CDR2 YENEEA. The CDR3 DNA is TGTGCCAGCAGCTTAAACCCTCTGACAGCCCACGAGGCCCAGTACTTC. Its translation: CASSLNPLTAHEAQYF.

The rearrangement joins TRBV12-2 to TRBJ1-5. TRBV12-2 is a known pseudogene. The CDR3 has 14 amino acids. The CDR3 loop reads CASANSHSNQPQHF. CDR3 sequence (DNA): TGTGCAAGTGCCAACTCTCATAGCAATCAGCCCCAGCATTTT.

This clone was seen only a few times. The chain employs TRBV4-1 and TRBJ1-5; D remains ambiguous. Per germline, CDR1 MGHRA and CDR2 YSYEKL. The CDR3 runs to 16 residues. V was shortened by 3 bases and J by 6 bases, with 18 bases between the two germline ends. The CDR3 DNA reads as TGCGCCAGCAGCCAGAAACCAGAGGACTGGGCTCAGCCCCAGCATTTT. Residues: CASSQKPEDWAQPQHF.

The chain carries TRBV4-1 and TRBJ2-3, with 7 bases identical to TRBD2. Trimming at V came to 2 bases and at J to 2 bases, leaving 10 bases not matched to a gene. The CDR3 consists of 17 residues. Germline V gene lookup returns CDR1 MGHRA and CDR2 YSYEKL. CDR3 sequence: CASSQPLGAGLTDTQYF. In nucleotides, the CDR3 is TGCGCCAGCAGCCAACCCCTAGGAGCGGGGCTCACAGATACGCAGTATTTT.

The rearrangement links TRBV2 to TRBJ1-6, with TRBD1 as a possible D gene (5 bases). Trimming stripped 6 bases from V and 12 bases from J, with 15 bases between. Germline V lookup: CDR1 SNHLY, CDR2 FYNNEI. This CDR3 contains 13 residues. The CDR3 DNA reads as TGTGCCAGCAGAAGGACACGGGAGGAACCCCTCCACTTT. Residues: CASRRTREEPLHF.

This clone came up once. The J gene is TRBJ2-2, the V gene TRBV2, with D perhaps matching TRBD1 (5 bases). Trimming shortened V by 4 bases and J by 3 bases, and 9 bases separated the two germline ends. CDR1 and CDR2 from the germline V gene are SNHLY and FYNNEI. This CDR3 has 14 amino acids. This CDR3 is CASSVGVDTGELFF. The CDR3 DNA reads as TGTGCCAGCAGTGTAGGGGTAGACACCGGGGAGCTGTTTTTT.

This chain joins TRBV9 and TRBJ1-3; 7 bases are a match to TRBD1. The CDR3 is made up of 15 amino acids. With V trimmed by 4 bases and J by 4 bases, 8 bases remained unmatched. Germline CDR1 and CDR2: SGDLS and YYNGEE. The CDR3 region has the DNA TGTGCCAGCAGCCGATCCCGGACAGGAGGAAACACCATATATTTT. This gives the protein CASSRSRTGGNTIYF.

The chain carries TRBV19 and TRBJ2-7; TRBD2 matches 7 bases. Germline CDR1 reads LNHDA; CDR2 reads SQIVND (reference sequence). The CDR3 spans 13 residues. After removal of 4 bases from V and 5 bases from J, the junction contained 5 bases not matched to a gene. CDR3 nucleotides: TGTGCCAGTAGTACCCGGGAGGCCCACGAGCAGTACTTC. Its protein product is CASSTREAHEQYF.

The V and J genes are TRBV6-2 or TRBV6-3 and TRBJ2-7, with TRBD1 identical over 7 bases. Trimming at V came to 6 bases and at J to 2 bases, leaving 10 bases not matched to a gene. This CDR3 region has 15 residues. Per the germline V gene, CDR1 is MNHEY and CDR2 is SVGEGT. The CDR3 sequence is CASSPPGQETYEQYF. As DNA, the CDR3 is TGTGCCAGCAGCCCCCCCGGACAGGAAACCTACGAGCAGTACTTC.

The V and J genes are TRBV5-1 and TRBJ2-2, with 8 nucleotides matching TRBD1. The germline gives CDR1 SGHRS, CDR2 YFSETQ. The CDR3 is made up of 15 amino acids. J was trimmed by 4 bases and V by 1 base; bases with no gene match: 3. The CDR3 is CASSLQGAGTGELFF. CDR3 coding DNA: TGCGCCAGCAGCTTGCAGGGGGCGGGCACCGGGGAGCTGTTTTTT.

As to this clone: Additional DNA sequences in this sample encode the identical CDR3. V is TRBV7-2 and J is TRBJ2-1; 9 nucleotides align to TRBD2. This CDR3 has 15 residues. After removal of 5 bases from V and 0 bases from J, the junction contained 2 bases not matched to a gene. Germline CDR1 reads SGHTA; CDR2 reads FQGNSA. The CDR3 nucleotides read TGTGCCAGCAGCCTTAGCGGGAGCTCCTACAATGAGCAGTTCTTC. Residues: CASSLSGSSYNEQFF. The variable domain in full, completed from reference TRBV7-2 and TRBJ2-1, reads GAGVSQSPSNKVTEKGKDVELRCDPISGHTALYWYRQSLGQGLEFLIYFQGNSAPDKSGLPSDRFSAERTGGSVSTLTIQRTQQEDSAVYLCASSLSGSSYNEQFFGPGTRLTVL.

This chain uses TRBV7-9 with TRBJ1-2; D might be TRBD1 (6 bases). Germline CDR1 reads SEHNR; CDR2 reads FQNEAQ (reference sequence). There are 14 residues in the CDR3. Between the trimmed V and J ends, which lost 0 bases and 5 bases, there was a span of 10 bases. CDR3: CASSLARQGYGYTF. CDR3 nucleotide sequence: TGTGCCAGCAGCTTAGCTCGGCAGGGGTATGGCTACACCTTC.